The subject of this entry is one TCR beta chain. Primed by a sample-barcoded 5' primer and a J-beta primer mix, a second PCR proceeded for about 7 to 12 cycles. TCRdb re-called the 5' RACE reads through MiXCR, storing one row per CDR3 protein. The table lists hundreds of thousands of distinct CDR3 sequences, over 20% of them singletons. These data are taken from a study of blood T cells in healthy people across ages. The germline gives CDR1 GTSNPN, CDR2 SVGIG (reference sequence). The CDR3 length is 12 residues. Trimming pared 7 bases from V and 8 bases from J, leaving 17 bases between. This TCR was recovered from a man aged 70 or older in good health. The chain links TRBV30 to TRBJ1-2; D not certain. The material sequenced was blood. CDR3 loop: CAYSSGGPGYTF. In nucleotides, the CDR3 is TGTGCCTATTCATCGGGAGGGCCCGGCTACACCTTC.